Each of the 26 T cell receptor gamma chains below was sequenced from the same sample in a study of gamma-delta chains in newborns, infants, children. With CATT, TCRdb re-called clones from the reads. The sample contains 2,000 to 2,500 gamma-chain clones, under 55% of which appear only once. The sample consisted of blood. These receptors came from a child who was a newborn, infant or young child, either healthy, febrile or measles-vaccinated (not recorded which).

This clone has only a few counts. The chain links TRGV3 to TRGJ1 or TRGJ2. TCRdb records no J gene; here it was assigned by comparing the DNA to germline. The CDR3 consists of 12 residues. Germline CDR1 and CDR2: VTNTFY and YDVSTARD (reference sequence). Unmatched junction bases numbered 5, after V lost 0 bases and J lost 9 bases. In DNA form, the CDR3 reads TGTGCCACCTGGGACAGGCGAGGTAAGAAACTCTTT. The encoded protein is CATWDRRGKKLF.

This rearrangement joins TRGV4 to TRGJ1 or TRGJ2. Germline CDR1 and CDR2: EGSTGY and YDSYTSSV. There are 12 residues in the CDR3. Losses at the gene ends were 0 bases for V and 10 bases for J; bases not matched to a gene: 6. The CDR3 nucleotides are TGTGCCACCTGGGATGGGCGTACCAAGAAACTCTTT. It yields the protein CATWDGRTKKLF.

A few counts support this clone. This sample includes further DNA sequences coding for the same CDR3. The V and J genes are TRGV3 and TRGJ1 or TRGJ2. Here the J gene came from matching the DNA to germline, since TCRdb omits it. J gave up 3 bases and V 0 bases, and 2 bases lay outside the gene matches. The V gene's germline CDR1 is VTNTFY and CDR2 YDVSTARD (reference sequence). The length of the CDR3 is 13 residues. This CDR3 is CATWDRVYYKKLF. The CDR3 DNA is TGTGCCACCTGGGACAGGGTTTATTATAAGAAACTCTTT.

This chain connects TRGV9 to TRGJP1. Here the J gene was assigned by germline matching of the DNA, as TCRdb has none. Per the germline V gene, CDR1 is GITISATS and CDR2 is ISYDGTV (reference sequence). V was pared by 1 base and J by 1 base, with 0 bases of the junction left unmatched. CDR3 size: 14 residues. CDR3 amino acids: CALWEVTTGWFKIF. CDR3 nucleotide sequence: TGTGCCTTGTGGGAGGTTACCACTGGTTGGTTCAAGATATTT.

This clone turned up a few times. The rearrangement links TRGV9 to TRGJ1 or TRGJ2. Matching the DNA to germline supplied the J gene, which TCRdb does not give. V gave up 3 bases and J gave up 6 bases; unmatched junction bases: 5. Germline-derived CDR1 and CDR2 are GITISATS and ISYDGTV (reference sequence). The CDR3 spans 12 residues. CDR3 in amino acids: CALWEPRYKKLF. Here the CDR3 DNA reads TGTGCCTTGTGGGAGCCTCGTTATAAGAAACTCTTT.

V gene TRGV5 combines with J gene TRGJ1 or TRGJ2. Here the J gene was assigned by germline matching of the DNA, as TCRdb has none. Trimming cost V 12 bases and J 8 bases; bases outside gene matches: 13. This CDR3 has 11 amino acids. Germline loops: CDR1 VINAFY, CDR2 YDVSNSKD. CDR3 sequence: CAAGDGDKKLF. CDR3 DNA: TGTGCCGCCGGGGACGGGGATAAGAAACTCTTT.

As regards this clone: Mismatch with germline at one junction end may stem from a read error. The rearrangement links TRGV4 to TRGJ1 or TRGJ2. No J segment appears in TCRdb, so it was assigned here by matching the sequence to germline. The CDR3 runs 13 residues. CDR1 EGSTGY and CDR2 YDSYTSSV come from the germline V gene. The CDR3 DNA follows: TGTGCCACCCGGGATGGGCCAGGTTATAAGAAACTCTTT. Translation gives CATRDGPGYKKLF.

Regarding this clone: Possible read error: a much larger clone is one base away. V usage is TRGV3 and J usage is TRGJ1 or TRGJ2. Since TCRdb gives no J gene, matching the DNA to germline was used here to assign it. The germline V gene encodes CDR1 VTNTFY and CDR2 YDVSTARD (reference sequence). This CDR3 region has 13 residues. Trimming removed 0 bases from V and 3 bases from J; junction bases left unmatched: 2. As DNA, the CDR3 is TGTGCCACCTGGGACAGGGCTTATTATAAGAAACTCTTT. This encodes CATWDRAYYKKLF.

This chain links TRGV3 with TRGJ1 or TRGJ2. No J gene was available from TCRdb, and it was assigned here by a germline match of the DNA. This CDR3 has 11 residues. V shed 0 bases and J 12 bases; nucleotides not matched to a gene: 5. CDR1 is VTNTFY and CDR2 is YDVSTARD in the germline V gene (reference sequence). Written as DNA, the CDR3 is TGTGCCACCTGGGACAGGCCGTGGAAACTCTTT. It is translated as CATWDRPWKLF.

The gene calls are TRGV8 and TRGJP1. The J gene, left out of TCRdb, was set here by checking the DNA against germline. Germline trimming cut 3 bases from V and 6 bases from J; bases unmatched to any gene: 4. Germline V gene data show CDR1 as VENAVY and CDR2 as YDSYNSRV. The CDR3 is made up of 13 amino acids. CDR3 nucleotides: TGTGCCACCTGGGATCGTTCTGGTTGGTTCAAGATATTT. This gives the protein CATWDRSGWFKIF.

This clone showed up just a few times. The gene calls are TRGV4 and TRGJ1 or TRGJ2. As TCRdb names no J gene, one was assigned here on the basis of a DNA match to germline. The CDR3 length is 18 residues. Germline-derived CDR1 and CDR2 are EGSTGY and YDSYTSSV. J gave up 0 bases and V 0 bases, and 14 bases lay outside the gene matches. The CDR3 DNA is TGTGCCACCTGGGATGGGCCTAATCGTCTCTCGAATTATTATAAGAAACTCTTT. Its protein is CATWDGPNRLSNYYKKLF.

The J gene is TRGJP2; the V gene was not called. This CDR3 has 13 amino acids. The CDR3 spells CATCASSDWIKTF. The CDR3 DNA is TGTGCCACCTGTGCTAGTAGTGATTGGATCAAGACGTTT.

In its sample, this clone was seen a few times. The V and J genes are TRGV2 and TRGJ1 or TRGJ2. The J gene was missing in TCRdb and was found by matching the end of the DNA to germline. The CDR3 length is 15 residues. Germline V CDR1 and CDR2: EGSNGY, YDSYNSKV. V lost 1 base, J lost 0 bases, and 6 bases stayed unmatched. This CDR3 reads CATWDGGENYYKKLF. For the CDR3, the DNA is TGTGCCACCTGGGACGGAGGAGAGAATTATTATAAGAAACTCTTT.

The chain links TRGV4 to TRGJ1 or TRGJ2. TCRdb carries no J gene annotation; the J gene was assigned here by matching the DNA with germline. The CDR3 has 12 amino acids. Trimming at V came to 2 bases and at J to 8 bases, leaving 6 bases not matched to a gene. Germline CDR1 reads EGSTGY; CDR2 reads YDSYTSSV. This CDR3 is CATWDDRNKKLF. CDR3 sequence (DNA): TGTGCCACCTGGGATGACCGAAATAAGAAACTCTTT.

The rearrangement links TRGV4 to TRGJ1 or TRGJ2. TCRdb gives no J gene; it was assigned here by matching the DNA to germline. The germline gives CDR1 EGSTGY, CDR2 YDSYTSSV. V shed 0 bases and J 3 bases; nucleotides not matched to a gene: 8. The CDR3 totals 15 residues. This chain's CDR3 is CATWDGRSFYYKKLF. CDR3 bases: TGTGCCACCTGGGATGGGCGGTCATTTTATTATAAGAAACTCTTT.

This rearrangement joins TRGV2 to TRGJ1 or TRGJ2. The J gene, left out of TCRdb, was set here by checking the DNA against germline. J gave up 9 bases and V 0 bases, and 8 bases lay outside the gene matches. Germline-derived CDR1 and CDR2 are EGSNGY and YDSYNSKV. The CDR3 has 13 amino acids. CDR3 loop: CATWDGPSGKKLF. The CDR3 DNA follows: TGTGCCACCTGGGACGGGCCCTCCGGTAAGAAACTCTTT.

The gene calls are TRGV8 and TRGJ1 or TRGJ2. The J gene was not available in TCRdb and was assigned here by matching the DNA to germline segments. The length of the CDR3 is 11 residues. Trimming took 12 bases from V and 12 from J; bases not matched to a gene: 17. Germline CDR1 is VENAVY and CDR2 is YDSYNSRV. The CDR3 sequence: CAAGDRRRKLF. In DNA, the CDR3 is TGTGCCGCCGGGGATAGGCGAAGGAAACTCTTT.

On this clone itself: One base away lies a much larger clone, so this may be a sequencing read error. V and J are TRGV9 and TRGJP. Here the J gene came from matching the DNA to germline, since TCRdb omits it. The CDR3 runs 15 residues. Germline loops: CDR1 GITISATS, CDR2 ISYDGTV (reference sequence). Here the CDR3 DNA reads TGTGCCTTGTGGGAGCAAGGGTTGGGCAAAAAAATCAAGGTATTT. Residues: CALWEQGLGKKIKVF.

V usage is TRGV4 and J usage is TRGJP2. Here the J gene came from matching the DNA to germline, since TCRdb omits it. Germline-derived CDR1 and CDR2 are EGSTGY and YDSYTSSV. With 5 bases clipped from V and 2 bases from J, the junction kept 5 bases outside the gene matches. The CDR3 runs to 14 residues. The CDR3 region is CATWATSSDWIKTF. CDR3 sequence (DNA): TGTGCCACCTGGGCCACGAGTAGTGATTGGATCAAGACGTTT.

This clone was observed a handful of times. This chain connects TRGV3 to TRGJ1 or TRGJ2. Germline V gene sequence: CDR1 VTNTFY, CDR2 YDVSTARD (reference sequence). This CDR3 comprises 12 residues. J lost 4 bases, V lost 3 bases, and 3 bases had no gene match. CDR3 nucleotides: TGTGCCACCTGGGACCCATATTATAAGAAACTCTTT. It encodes CATWDPYYKKLF.

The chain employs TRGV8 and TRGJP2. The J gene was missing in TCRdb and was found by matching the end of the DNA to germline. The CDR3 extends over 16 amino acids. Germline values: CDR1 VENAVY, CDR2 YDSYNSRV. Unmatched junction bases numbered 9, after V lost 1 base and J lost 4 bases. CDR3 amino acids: CATWDSPESSDWIKTF. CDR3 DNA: TGTGCCACCTGGGATAGTCCTGAGTCTAGTGATTGGATCAAGACGTTT.

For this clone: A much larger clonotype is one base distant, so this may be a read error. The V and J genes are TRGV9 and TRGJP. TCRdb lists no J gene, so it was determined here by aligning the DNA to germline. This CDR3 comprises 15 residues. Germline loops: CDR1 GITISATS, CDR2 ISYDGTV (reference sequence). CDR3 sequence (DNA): TGTGCCTCGTGGGAGCAAGAGTTGGGCAAAAAAATCAAGGTATTT. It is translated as CASWEQELGKKIKVF.

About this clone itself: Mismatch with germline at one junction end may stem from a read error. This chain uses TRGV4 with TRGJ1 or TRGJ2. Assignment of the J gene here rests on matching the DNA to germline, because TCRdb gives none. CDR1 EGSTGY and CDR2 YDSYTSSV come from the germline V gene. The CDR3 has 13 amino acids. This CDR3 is CTTWDGNYYKKLF. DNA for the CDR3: TGTACCACCTGGGATGGGAATTATTATAAGAAACTCTTT.

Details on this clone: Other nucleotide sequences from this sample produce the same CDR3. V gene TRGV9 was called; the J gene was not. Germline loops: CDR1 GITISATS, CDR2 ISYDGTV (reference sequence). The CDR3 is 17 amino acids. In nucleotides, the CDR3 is TGTGCCTTGTGGGAGGGACGGCAAGAGTTGGGCAAAAAAATCAAGGTGTTT. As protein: CALWEGRQELGKKIKVF.

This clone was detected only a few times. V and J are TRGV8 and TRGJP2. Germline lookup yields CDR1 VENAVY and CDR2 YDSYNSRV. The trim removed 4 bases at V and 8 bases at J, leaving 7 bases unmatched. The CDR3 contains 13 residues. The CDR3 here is CATWDPLDWIKTF. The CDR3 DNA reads TGTGCCACCTGGGACCCCTTGGATTGGATCAAGACGTTT.

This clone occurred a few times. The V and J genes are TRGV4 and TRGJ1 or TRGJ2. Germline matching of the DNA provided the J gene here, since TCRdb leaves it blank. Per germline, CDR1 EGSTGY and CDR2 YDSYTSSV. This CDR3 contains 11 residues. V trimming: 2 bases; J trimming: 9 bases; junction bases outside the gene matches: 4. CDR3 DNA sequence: TGTGCCACCTGGGATGCCTCTAAGAAACTCTTT. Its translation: CATWDASKKLF.